This T cell receptor beta chain was obtained from a study of cytomegalovirus exposure and HLA in healthy donors. PCR used 60 Vbeta primers and 13 Jbeta primers. Assay used: immunoSEQ multiplex PCR; TCRdb lists only in-frame clones, some missing. The top ten clones hold over 7.5% of a sample with some 78,000 clones, 74% of them seen once. V was clipped by 5 bases and J by 4 bases; unmatched bases: 6. The length of the CDR3 is 14 residues. The germline gives CDR1 SGHTA, CDR2 FQGNSA. Material: PBMCs. The clonotype was recovered from a man in his forties in good health and CMV-seropositive. The chain couples TRBV7-2 to TRBJ1-2; TRBD1 aligns across 8 bases. The CDR3 is CASSLQGASYGYTF. The CDR3 nucleotides read TGTGCCAGCAGCCTCCAGGGGGCTTCCTATGGCTACACCTTC. Supplemented by reference TRBV7-2 and TRBJ1-2, the full variable domain reads GAGVSQSPSNKVTEKGKDVELRCDPISGHTALYWYRQSLGQGLEFLIYFQGNSAPDKSGLPSDRFSAERTGGSVSTLTIQRTQQEDSAVYLCASSLQGASYGYTFGSGTRLTVV.